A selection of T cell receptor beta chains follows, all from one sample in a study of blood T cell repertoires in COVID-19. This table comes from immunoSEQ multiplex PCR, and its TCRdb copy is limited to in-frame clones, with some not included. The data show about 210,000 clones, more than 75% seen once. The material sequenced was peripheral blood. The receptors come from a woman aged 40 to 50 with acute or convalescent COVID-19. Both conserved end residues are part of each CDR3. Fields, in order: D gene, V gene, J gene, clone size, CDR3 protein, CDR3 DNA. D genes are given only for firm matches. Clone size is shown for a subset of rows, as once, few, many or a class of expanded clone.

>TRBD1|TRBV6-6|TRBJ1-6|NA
CASSNARKDRGRRSYNSPLHF
TGTGCCAGCAGCAACGCTCGAAAAGACAGGGGGCGTCGCTCCTATAATTCACCCCTCCACTTT
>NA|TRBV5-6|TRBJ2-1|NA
CASSFRAGSSYNEQFF
TGTGCCAGCAGCTTCCGTGCGGGGAGCTCCTACAATGAGCAGTTCTTC
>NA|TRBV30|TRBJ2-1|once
CAWSEGSGPRNEQFF
TGTGCCTGGAGTGAGGGGTCGGGCCCACGGAATGAGCAGTTCTTC
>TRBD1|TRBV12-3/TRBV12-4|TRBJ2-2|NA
CASSSTGPGELFF
TGTGCCAGCAGTTCGACAGGGCCCGGGGAGCTGTTTTTT
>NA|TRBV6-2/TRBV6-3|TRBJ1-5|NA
CASSLVGSVGQPQHF
TGTGCCAGCAGCCTAGTGGGGAGTGTGGGGCAGCCCCAGCATTTT
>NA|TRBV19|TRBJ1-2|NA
CASSIVPGNYGYTF
TGTGCCAGTAGTATAGTACCAGGGAACTATGGCTACACCTTC
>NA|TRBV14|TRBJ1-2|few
CASSQDMWSGYTF
TGTGCCAGCAGCCAAGACATGTGGAGCGGCTACACCTTC
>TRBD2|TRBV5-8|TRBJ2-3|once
CASSLGLAGNTDTQYF
TGTGCCAGCAGCTTGGGACTAGCGGGAAACACAGATACGCAGTATTTT
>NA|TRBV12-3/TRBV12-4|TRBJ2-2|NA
CASRTANTGELFF
TGTGCCAGCCGGACAGCGAACACCGGGGAGCTGTTTTTT
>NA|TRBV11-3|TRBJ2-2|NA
CASSLDSWTQTTTGELFF
TGTGCCAGCAGCTTAGATTCATGGACACAAACCACCACCGGGGAGCTGTTTTTT
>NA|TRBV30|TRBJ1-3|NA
CAWSRDGNTIYF
TGTGCCTGGAGCAGGGATGGGAACACCATATATTTT
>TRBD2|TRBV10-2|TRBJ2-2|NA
CASSVVAGAYGELFF
TGCGCCAGCAGTGTAGTAGCGGGAGCGTACGGGGAGCTGTTTTTT
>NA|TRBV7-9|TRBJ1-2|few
CASSPKGGGDGYTF
TGTGCCAGCAGCCCCAAGGGAGGGGGGGACGGCTACACCTTC
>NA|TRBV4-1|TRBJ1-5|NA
CASSQGPQGVHQPQHF
TGCGCCAGCAGCCAAGGACCACAGGGTGTTCATCAGCCCCAGCATTTT
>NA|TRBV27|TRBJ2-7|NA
CASSPSGAGRIEQYF
TGTGCCAGCAGTCCCTCAGGGGCGGGCCGAATCGAGCAGTACTTC
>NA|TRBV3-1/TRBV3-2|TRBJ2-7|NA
CASSQGSASYEQYF
TGTGCCAGCAGCCAGGGTAGCGCCTCCTACGAGCAGTACTTC
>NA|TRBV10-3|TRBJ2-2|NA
CAIRGTYGTATNTGELFF
TGTGCCATCAGGGGGACTTATGGGACAGCTACGAACACCGGGGAGCTGTTTTTT
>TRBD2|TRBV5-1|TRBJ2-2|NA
CASSFSSGGDTGELFF
TGCGCCAGCAGCTTCTCTAGCGGGGGGGACACCGGGGAGCTGTTTTTT